The clone carrying this TCR beta chain came up a few times. The data are from a study of shared clonotypes between healthy human individuals. The assay was immunoSEQ multiplex PCR, and TCRdb's table has in-frame clones only and misses some. The sample lists about 490,000 clones; 79% were seen once. Germline lookup yields CDR1 SGDLS and CDR2 YYNGEE. The CDR3 covers 13 residues. Trimming at V came to 3 bases and at J to 7 bases, leaving 6 bases not matched to a gene. The V gene is TRBV9, the J gene TRBJ2-5; 7 bases are a match to TRBD2. Sequencing was done on a sample of PBMCs. The source is a woman in her forties in good health. Some clones in this sample may be carry-over from other donors' samples. The CDR3 spells CASSAGLSGTQYF. The CDR3 DNA reads TGTGCCAGCAGCGCGGGACTATCGGGGACCCAGTACTTC.